Detailed here is one TCR beta chain. This clonotype was observed a few times. Its recognized antigen is unknown. Within one base of it there is no much larger clone, and no base qualities were kept. TCR beta repertoires were profiled from peripheral blood of 13 young patients with multiple sclerosis to demonstrate the VDJtools post-analysis software. Multiple sclerosis patients were children and adolescents aged roughly 6 to 15 years. Preparation of the library involved PCR. Sequencing took place on an Illumina HiSeq 2500. Unique molecular identifiers were incorporated into TCR beta cDNA libraries to reduce PCR and sequencing biases. Every 1 to 10 million input T cells yielded 500,000 or so cDNA molecules, meaning each molecule approximated one T cell. The same protocol used for the earlier healthy control dataset was applied to prepare and sequence the patient libraries. Samples belonging to the same batch were prepared together, multiplexed and sequenced on a shared HiSeq lane. For the original study's pipeline: MIGEC handled the raw barcoded reads, throwing out single-read molecular identifier groups before consensus assembly and CDR3 extraction. VDJtools was used for post-analysis of the clonotype tables, and diversity was normalized by down-sampling every dataset to the size of the smallest sample. Repertoire overlap clustering matched CDR3 amino acid but not nucleotide sequences to correct batch-related cross-sample contamination. The public reads were reanalyzed by TCRdb: fastp trimming at Q25, MiXCR alignment, in-frame beta chains only. Duplicate CDR3 protein sequences are folded into a single record with the most common DNA and genes. TCRdb assigned the V and J calls; the authors' analysis was not used. This sample comprises 600,000 to 750,000 distinct CDR3 sequences, 55% to 60% of them detected only once. About 11% of the sample is held by the ten biggest clonotypes.

This sample is part of a study of post-analysis software for immune sequencing data (dated by TCRdb to the mid-2010s). In terms of the full investigation: Relapsing-remitting, secondary progressive and progressive-relapsing multiple sclerosis were recorded as disease courses, and subtype annotation was lacking for some patients. The patient repertoires were compared against around 11 previously published healthy control repertoires obtained from donors aged roughly 6 to 26 years. A subset of samples was prepared in parallel using single-end sample barcoding, then pooled and co-amplified after Illumina adapter ligation.

Results and caveats for the whole study, not just this receptor: The multiple sclerosis patient group was slightly younger than the control group. Multiple sclerosis patients had significantly lower normalized Chao1 diversity than controls, a result that suggests substantial peripheral T-cell clonal expansion. Strong co-clustering of samples prepared in the same batch was shown by direct clustering with F measure, prompting a batch-effect correction. About 5 TRBV segments, including TRBV5-6, TRBV5-1 and TRBV20-1, were significantly more frequent in patients than controls.

V lost 3 bases and J lost 3 bases; the stretch between them is 15 bases long. From the cysteine up to the phenylalanine, the CDR3 has a length of 15 residues. The entry retains the CDR3 DNA only, 45 bases that are in frame from base 1. The sequenced sample consisted of blood. The rearranged segments are TRBV12-3 or TRBV12-4 and TRBJ2-7, with TRBD1 perhaps the D gene, on 6 matching bases. This sequence was found in a girl aged 2 to 10 with multiple sclerosis. The CDR3 is CASSFSQDSSYEQYF. The nucleotide sequence reads TGTGCCAGCAGTTTCAGTCAGGACAGCAGCTACGAGCAGTACTTC.